One T cell receptor beta chain is described in this entry. This entry comes from a study of patients and donors after allogeneic stem cell transplantation. TCRdb re-derived calls from the RT-PCR reads in MiXCR, one entry per CDR3 protein. The table lists fewer than 500,000 distinct CDR3 sequences, around 15% of them singletons. Trimming left V 9 bases short and J 6 bases short, with 17 bases between. The length of the CDR3 is 13 residues. Material for sequencing was blood, either unsorted or a sorted T cell fraction (not recorded which). The receptor was isolated from a human donor who was either an allogeneic HSCT recipient or a stem cell or donor lymphocyte infusion donor (not recorded which). It is not recorded whose cells these are; they may come from a transplant donor. V is TRBV12-3 or TRBV12-4 and J is TRBJ1-2; possibly TRBD1 for D (6 bases). CDR3 residues: CASVIQGWDGYTF. The CDR3 nucleotides are TGTGCCAGTGTCATACAGGGCTGGGATGGCTACACCTTC.